These T cell receptor beta chains were read from a single sample in a study of technical replicates of blood from a few donors. Data came from immunoSEQ multiplex PCR; TCRdb stores just in-frame clones and leaves some out. The sample records 60,000 to 75,000 clones, 95% to 98% being singletons. Sequenced input: T cells isolated from PBMCs. Receptor source: a human donor in good health. CDR3s include the opening cysteine and the closing phenylalanine or tryptophan. The order of the fields is V gene, D gene, J gene, clone size, CDR3 protein, CDR3 DNA. A D gene is named only where the DNA matches it firmly. Clone size is not always given. Where it is, it says once, few, many or a class for expanded clones.

v_gene: TRBV9; d_gene: NA; j_gene: TRBJ1-2; abundance: NA; CDR3aa: CASSVGTEAYGYTF; CDR3nt: TGTGCCAGCAGCGTAGGGACAGAAGCTTATGGCTACACCTTC
v_gene: TRBV4-2; d_gene: TRBD1; j_gene: TRBJ2-7; abundance: NA; CDR3aa: CASSQENTGTVRPSQYF; CDR3nt: TGTGCCAGCAGCCAAGAGAATACCGGGACAGTGAGGCCGTCGCAGTACTTC
v_gene: TRBV30; d_gene: TRBD2; j_gene: TRBJ2-3; abundance: NA; CDR3aa: CAWGLAGGTDTQYF; CDR3nt: TGTGCCTGGGGACTAGCGGGAGGGACAGATACGCAGTATTTT
v_gene: TRBV7-3; d_gene: TRBD2; j_gene: TRBJ2-1; abundance: once; CDR3aa: CASSSGLAGPDNEQFF; CDR3nt: TGTGCCAGCAGCTCGGGACTAGCGGGACCCGACAATGAGCAGTTCTTC
v_gene: TRBV7-8; d_gene: TRBD1; j_gene: TRBJ2-7; abundance: NA; CDR3aa: CASSPLTGASYEQYF; CDR3nt: TGTGCCAGCAGCCCCTTAACAGGGGCGTCCTACGAGCAGTACTTC
v_gene: TRBV4-1; d_gene: NA; j_gene: TRBJ1-1; abundance: NA; CDR3aa: CASSQEFRWNTEAFF; CDR3nt: TGCGCCAGCAGCCAAGAGTTCCGTTGGAACACTGAAGCTTTCTTT
v_gene: TRBV7-2; d_gene: NA; j_gene: TRBJ2-7; abundance: NA; CDR3aa: CASSETASYEQYF; CDR3nt: TGTGCCAGCAGCGAGACAGCCTCCTACGAGCAGTACTTC
v_gene: TRBV7-7; d_gene: TRBD2; j_gene: TRBJ2-1; abundance: NA; CDR3aa: CASSPGLADYNEQFF; CDR3nt: TGTGCTAGCAGCCCAGGACTAGCGGACTACAATGAGCAGTTCTTC
v_gene: TRBV30; d_gene: TRBD1; j_gene: TRBJ2-7; abundance: NA; CDR3aa: CAWSSGTGLYEQYF; CDR3nt: TGTGCCTGGAGTTCTGGGACAGGACTCTACGAGCAGTACTTC
v_gene: TRBV30; d_gene: TRBD1; j_gene: TRBJ2-7; abundance: NA; CDR3aa: CAWQPGTGTYEQYF; CDR3nt: TGTGCCTGGCAACCCGGGACAGGGACCTACGAGCAGTACTTC
v_gene: TRBV27; d_gene: TRBD2; j_gene: TRBJ2-1; abundance: NA; CDR3aa: CASSPTSGSGNEQFF; CDR3nt: TGTGCCAGCAGTCCGACTAGCGGGAGCGGCAATGAGCAGTTCTTC
v_gene: TRBV2; d_gene: NA; j_gene: TRBJ2-2; abundance: NA; CDR3aa: CATIKDSGSGELFF; CDR3nt: TGTGCCACCATAAAGGATAGCGGTTCCGGGGAGCTGTTTTTT
v_gene: TRBV7-4; d_gene: NA; j_gene: TRBJ2-5; abundance: NA; CDR3aa: CASSLQQGLRETQYF; CDR3nt: TGTGCCAGCAGCTTACAGCAGGGGCTTAGGGAGACCCAGTACTTC
v_gene: TRBV5-1; d_gene: NA; j_gene: TRBJ1-1; abundance: NA; CDR3aa: CASSLGGSTKLNTEAFF; CDR3nt: TGCGCCAGCAGCTTGGGAGGGTCCACTAAATTGAACACTGAAGCTTTCTTT
v_gene: TRBV5-5; d_gene: NA; j_gene: TRBJ1-1; abundance: NA; CDR3aa: CASSLNIGAGNPEAFF; CDR3nt: TGTGCCAGCAGCTTGAATATAGGGGCAGGGAACCCTGAAGCTTTCTTT
v_gene: TRBV28; d_gene: TRBD2; j_gene: TRBJ2-3; abundance: once; CDR3aa: CASSSSGSTDTQYF; CDR3nt: TGTGCCAGCAGTTCTAGCGGAAGCACAGATACGCAGTATTTT
v_gene: TRBV7-3; d_gene: TRBD2; j_gene: TRBJ2-1; abundance: NA; CDR3aa: CASSPGLAGVYEQFF; CDR3nt: TGTGCCAGCAGCCCGGGACTAGCGGGAGTATATGAGCAGTTCTTC
v_gene: TRBV19; d_gene: NA; j_gene: TRBJ2-5; abundance: NA; CDR3aa: CASSIGLTGLETQYF; CDR3nt: TGTGCCAGTAGTATAGGGTTAACAGGGCTAGAGACCCAGTACTTC
v_gene: TRBV30; d_gene: TRBD1; j_gene: TRBJ2-7; abundance: NA; CDR3aa: CAWGDRGAYEQYF; CDR3nt: TGTGCCTGGGGGGACAGGGGAGCCTACGAGCAGTACTTC
v_gene: TRBV2; d_gene: NA; j_gene: TRBJ2-3; abundance: once; CDR3aa: CASPLGGSSGTDTQYF; CDR3nt: TGTGCCAGCCCTCTCGGAGGATCTTCGGGCACAGATACGCAGTATTTT
v_gene: TRBV18; d_gene: NA; j_gene: TRBJ2-5; abundance: NA; CDR3aa: CASSPLFEETQYF; CDR3nt: TGTGCCAGCTCACCACTTTTTGAGGAGACCCAGTACTTC
v_gene: TRBV10-1; d_gene: NA; j_gene: TRBJ1-1; abundance: NA; CDR3aa: CASSESEINTEAFF; CDR3nt: TGCGCCAGCAGTGAGTCAGAGATAAACACTGAAGCTTTCTTT
v_gene: TRBV30; d_gene: NA; j_gene: TRBJ1-5; abundance: few; CDR3aa: CAWSRGSNQPQHF; CDR3nt: TGTGCCTGGAGTCGCGGTAGCAATCAGCCCCAGCATTTT
v_gene: TRBV10-3; d_gene: TRBD1; j_gene: TRBJ1-2; abundance: NA; CDR3aa: CAIGMDRGLYGYTF; CDR3nt: TGTGCCATCGGAATGGACAGGGGCTTATATGGCTACACCTTC
v_gene: TRBV6-6; d_gene: NA; j_gene: TRBJ2-7; abundance: NA; CDR3aa: CASSYPAYEQYF; CDR3nt: TGTGCCAGCAGTTATCCGGCCTACGAGCAGTACTTC
v_gene: TRBV10-1; d_gene: NA; j_gene: TRBJ1-1; abundance: NA; CDR3aa: CASSESVGHMNTEAFF; CDR3nt: TGCGCCAGCAGTGAGTCGGTGGGCCACATGAACACTGAAGCTTTCTTT
v_gene: TRBV2; d_gene: TRBD2; j_gene: TRBJ2-7; abundance: NA; CDR3aa: CASSVTSGLEQYF; CDR3nt: TGTGCCAGCAGTGTCACTAGCGGGTTGGAGCAGTACTTC
v_gene: TRBV7-9; d_gene: TRBD2; j_gene: TRBJ2-2; abundance: NA; CDR3aa: CAAEGRERTGELFF; CDR3nt: TGTGCCGCCGAAGGGCGGGAGCGGACCGGGGAGCTGTTTTTT
v_gene: TRBV5-4; d_gene: NA; j_gene: TRBJ1-2; abundance: NA; CDR3aa: CASSLGGGRTYGYTF; CDR3nt: TGTGCCAGCAGCCTGGGGGGGGGCAGGACTTATGGCTACACCTTC